Below, 2 T cell receptor beta chains from the same sample are listed, as sequenced in a study of early T cells in non-severe SARS-CoV-2 infection. Using its own MiXCR run on the 5' RACE reads, TCRdb lists one record per CDR3 protein. The sample has roughly 81,000 distinct CDR3 sequences; roughly 12% are singletons. Material: whole blood. These receptors came from an adult who was a healthcare worker with PCR-confirmed SARS-CoV-2 infection or an uninfected control (not recorded which).

This clonotype turned up a few times. This chain connects TRBV14 to TRBJ2-7, with 9 bases fitting TRBD2. In germline, CDR1 is SGHDN, CDR2 FVKESK. This CDR3 region has 15 residues. V trimming: 1 base; J trimming: 2 bases; junction bases outside the gene matches: 3. The CDR3 loop is CASSQGSGGTYEQYF. The CDR3 nucleotides read TGTGCCAGCAGCCAAGGGAGCGGGGGGACCTACGAGCAGTACTTC.

This clonotype was counted many times. This chain links TRBV3-1 with TRBJ2-1, with unresolved D. V shed 2 bases and J shed 3 bases, with 8 bases lying between them. This CDR3 contains 14 residues. Per the germline V gene, CDR1 is LGHDT and CDR2 is YNNKEL (reference sequence). The CDR3 nucleotides read TGTGCCAGCAGCCAAACTTCCATCTACAATGAGCAGTTCTTC. This encodes CASSQTSIYNEQFF.